This T cell receptor (beta chain) was obtained from a study of T-cell reconstitution after alpha-beta-depleted transplantation in children. Findings of the study overall: About two months after transplant, alpha-beta T cells reportedly came from several hundred expanded graft clones. After one year, T-cell counts and TCRbeta diversity mostly came from new T cells.

V shed 3 bases and J shed 7 bases, with 16 bases lying between them. Germline CDR1 DFQATT, CDR2 SNEGSKA (reference sequence). The CDR3 contains 13 residues. This clonotype has only a few counts. Antigen specificity is unknown. TCRbeta library construction was performed incorporating unique molecular identifiers. From the PCR reads, TCRdb called clonotypes with MiXCR, one entry per CDR3 protein. Of fewer than 35,000 distinct CDR3 sequences listed, 15% to 20% are singletons. V is TRBV20-1 and J is TRBJ2-7, with D possibly TRBD2 on 6 matching bases. This clonotype was obtained from a male patient between 2 and 10 years old who had a stem cell transplant for acute lymphoblastic leukemia, so the T cells may come from the graft donor. Material: PBMCs, mostly from graft donor cells, obtained 60 days after TCRalphabeta/CD19-depleted stem cell transplant. CDR3 loop: CSARGLLGGEQYF. CDR3 in DNA: TGCAGTGCTAGGGGACTGCTAGGCGGGGAGCAGTACTTC.